Reported below is one T cell receptor beta chain. Antigen specificity is unknown. This sample was included in a study of vaccination and CD4 T cells after COVID-19. The study sequenced cultured CD4+ T cell DNA using the Oncomine TCR Beta short-read assay. TCRdb reprocessed the PCR reads with MiXCR, giving one entry per CDR3 protein. Of 12,000 or so distinct CDR3 sequences in the sample, less than 80% were seen once. As for treatment: approximately nine-day PBMC culture with coronavirus spike peptide pools or control peptides (ViraFEST assay). Sample: CD4+ T cells from blood, cultured in vitro. This clonotype originated in a human donor who had recovered from COVID-19.

The CDR3 reads CASSARVNGYTF. In nucleotides, the CDR3 is TGTGCCAGCAGTGCCAGGGTAAATGGCTACACCTTC. The chain employs TRBV2 and TRBJ1-2; TRBD1 might be the D (5 bases). This CDR3 region has 12 residues. Germline V CDR1 and CDR2: SNHLY, FYNNEI. The germline V and J ends were trimmed by 4 bases and 6 bases, with 9 bases remaining between them.